This TCR beta chain was recorded in a study of early T cells in non-severe SARS-CoV-2 infection. Unique molecular identifiers (one per individual cDNA molecule) were attached. MiXCR, run by TCRdb on the 5' RACE reads, gives a single entry per CDR3 protein. The data show tens of thousands of distinct CDR3 sequences, with around 8% seen just once and 3.5% to 4.5% held by the top ten. This clonotype showed up many times. The clonotype was recovered from an adult who was a healthcare worker with PCR-confirmed SARS-CoV-2 infection or an uninfected control (not recorded which). Sequencing was carried out using whole blood.

CDR3 in DNA: TGTGCCAGCTCACCACAGTCTAGGGACTACGAGCAGTACTTC. This translates into CASSPQSRDYEQYF. The J gene is TRBJ2-7, the V gene TRBV18, with unresolved D. CDR1 KGHSH and CDR2 LQKENI come from the germline V gene. V was shortened by 1 base and J by 3 bases, with 10 bases between the two germline ends. There are 14 residues in the CDR3.